This TCR beta chain was profiled in a study of blood T cell repertoires in COVID-19. The overall study: The study drew acute and convalescent COVID-19 samples from the United States, Italy and Spain. From T cells, B-cell-depleted T cells, or PBMCs came the material, which was cDNA or gDNA.

Germline assignment: CDR1 MNHEY and CDR2 SVGAGI. The CDR3 runs to 15 residues. Between the trimmed V and J ends, which lost 6 bases and 4 bases, there was a span of 16 bases. Assay: immunoSEQ multiplex PCR; the TCRdb copy retains only in-frame clones and omits some. Of around 160,000 clones listed, 85% are singletons. This receptor was identified in a woman in her forties with active or convalescent COVID-19. The V and J genes are TRBV6-5 and TRBJ1-5; TRBD1 might be the D (5 bases). The sequencing input was peripheral blood. CDR3: CASSGGSGPNQPQHF. The CDR3 region has the DNA TGTGCCAGCAGCGGGGGTTCCGGGCCAAATCAGCCCCAGCATTTT.